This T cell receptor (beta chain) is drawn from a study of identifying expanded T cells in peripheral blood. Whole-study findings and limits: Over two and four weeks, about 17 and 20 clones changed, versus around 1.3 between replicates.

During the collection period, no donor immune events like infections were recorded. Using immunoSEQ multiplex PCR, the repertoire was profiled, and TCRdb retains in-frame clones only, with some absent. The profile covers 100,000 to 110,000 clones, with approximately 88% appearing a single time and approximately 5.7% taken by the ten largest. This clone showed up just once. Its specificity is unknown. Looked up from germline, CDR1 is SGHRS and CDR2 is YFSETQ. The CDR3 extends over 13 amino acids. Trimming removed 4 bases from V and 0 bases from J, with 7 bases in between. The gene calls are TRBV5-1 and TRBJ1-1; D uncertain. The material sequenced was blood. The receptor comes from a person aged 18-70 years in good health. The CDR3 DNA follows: TGCGCCAGCAGCGGCGGCTTGAACACTGAAGCTTTCTTT. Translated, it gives CASSGGLNTEAFF.